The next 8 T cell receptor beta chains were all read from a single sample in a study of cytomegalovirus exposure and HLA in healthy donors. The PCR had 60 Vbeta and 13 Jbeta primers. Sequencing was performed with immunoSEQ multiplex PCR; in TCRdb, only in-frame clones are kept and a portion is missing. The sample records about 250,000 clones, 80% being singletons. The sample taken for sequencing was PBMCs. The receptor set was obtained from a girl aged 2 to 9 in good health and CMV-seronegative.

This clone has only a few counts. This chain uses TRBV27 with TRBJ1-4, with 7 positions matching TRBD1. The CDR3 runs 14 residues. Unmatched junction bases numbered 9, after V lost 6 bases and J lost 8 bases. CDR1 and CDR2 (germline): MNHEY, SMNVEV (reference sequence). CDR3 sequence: CASSPPQGGEKLFF. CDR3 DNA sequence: TGTGCCAGCAGCCCGCCTCAGGGGGGCGAAAAACTGTTTTTT.

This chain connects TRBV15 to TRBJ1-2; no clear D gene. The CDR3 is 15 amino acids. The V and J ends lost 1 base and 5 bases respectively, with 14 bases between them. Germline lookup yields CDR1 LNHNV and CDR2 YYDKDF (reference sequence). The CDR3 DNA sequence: TGTGCCACCAGCAGAGGAGGCACGCAAGGTTATGGCTACACCTTC. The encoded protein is CATSRGGTQGYGYTF.

The CDR3 spells CASSYGGAPREQYF. The CDR3 nucleotides are TGTGCCAGCTCATACGGGGGGGCTCCTCGCGAGCAGTACTTC. V and J are TRBV18 and TRBJ2-7; 8 nucleotides agree with TRBD2. This CDR3 has 14 residues. Germline CDR1 KGHSH, CDR2 LQKENI. J lost 6 bases, V lost 5 bases, and 9 bases had no gene match.

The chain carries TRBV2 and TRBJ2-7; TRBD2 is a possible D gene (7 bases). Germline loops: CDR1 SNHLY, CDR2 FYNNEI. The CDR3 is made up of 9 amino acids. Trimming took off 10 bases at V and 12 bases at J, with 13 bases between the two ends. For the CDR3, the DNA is TGTGCCATGGGGGGGGCCTCGTACTTC. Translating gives CAMGGASYF.

The CDR3: CATRQGGSPLHF. CDR3 DNA: TGTGCCACTAGACAGGGGGGTTCACCCCTCCACTTT. The genes are TRBV19 and TRBJ1-6; 9 bases line up with TRBD1. J was trimmed by 9 bases and V by 10 bases; bases with no gene match: 4. Per germline, CDR1 LNHDA and CDR2 SQIVND (reference sequence). The CDR3 runs 12 residues. Drawing the rest from reference TRBV19 and TRBJ1-6, the complete variable domain is DGGITQSPKYLFRKEGQNVTLSCEQNLNHDAMYWYRQDPGQGLRLIYYSQIVNDFQKGDIAEGYSVSREKKESFPLTVTSAQKNPTAFYLCATRQGGSPLHFGNGTRLTVT.

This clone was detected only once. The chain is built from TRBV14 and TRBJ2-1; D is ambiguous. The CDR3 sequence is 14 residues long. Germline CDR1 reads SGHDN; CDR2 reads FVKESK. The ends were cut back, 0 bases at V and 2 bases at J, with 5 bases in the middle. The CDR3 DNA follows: TGTGCCAGCAGCCAAGATGCAGCCTACAATGAGCAGTTCTTC. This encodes CASSQDAAYNEQFF. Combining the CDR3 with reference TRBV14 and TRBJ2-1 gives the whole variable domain EAGVTQFPSHSVIEKGQTVTLRCDPISGHDNLYWYRRVMGKEIKFLLHFVKESKQDESGMPNNRFLAERTGGTYSTLKVQPAELEDSGVYFCASSQDAAYNEQFFGPGTRLTVL.

CDR3 residues: CASSFPDTGELFF. The CDR3 DNA reads TGTGCCAGCAGTTTTCCTGACACCGGGGAGCTGTTTTTT. The chain uses TRBV28 and TRBJ2-2; no clear D gene. Germline CDR1 is MDHEN and CDR2 is SYDVKM. V was shortened by 3 bases and J by 3 bases, with 5 bases between the two germline ends. The CDR3 sequence is 13 residues long.

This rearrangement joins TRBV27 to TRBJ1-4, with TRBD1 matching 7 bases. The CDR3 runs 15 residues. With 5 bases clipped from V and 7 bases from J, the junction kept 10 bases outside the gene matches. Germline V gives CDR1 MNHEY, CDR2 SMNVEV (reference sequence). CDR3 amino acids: CASSPLEGASEKLFF. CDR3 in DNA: TGTGCCAGCAGTCCTCTTGAGGGGGCGTCTGAAAAACTGTTTTTT.